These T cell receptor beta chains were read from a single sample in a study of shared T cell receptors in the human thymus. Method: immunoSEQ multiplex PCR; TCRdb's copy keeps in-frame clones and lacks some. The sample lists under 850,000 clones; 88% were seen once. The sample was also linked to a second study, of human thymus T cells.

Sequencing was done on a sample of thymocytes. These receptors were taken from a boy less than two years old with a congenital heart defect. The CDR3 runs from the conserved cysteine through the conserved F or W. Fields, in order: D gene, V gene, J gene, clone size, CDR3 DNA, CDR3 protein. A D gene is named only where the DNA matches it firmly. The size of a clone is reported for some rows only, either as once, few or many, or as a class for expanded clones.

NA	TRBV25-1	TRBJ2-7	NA	TGTGCCAGCAGTGTAGGCCCCCCCACTCCAGGGGAGCAGTACTTC	CASSVGPPTPGEQYF
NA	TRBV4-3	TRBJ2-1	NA	TGCGCCAGCAGCCAAGGATGGGGGGAGCAGGGATCCTACAATGAGCAGTTCTTC	CASSQGWGEQGSYNEQFF
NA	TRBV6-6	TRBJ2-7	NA	TGTGCCAGCAGCCCTCCACCGGCAGGGGTCCCCTACGAGCAGTACTTC	CASSPPPAGVPYEQYF
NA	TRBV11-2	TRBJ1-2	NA	TGTGCCAGCAGCACCGAAGCTGGGCAGTCATATGGCTACACCTTC	CASSTEAGQSYGYTF
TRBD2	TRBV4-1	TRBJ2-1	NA	TGCGCCAGCAGCCGCAAACCCGGACGGCTCCACGCGGGAGGGCCCCGGCAGTTCTTC	CASSRKPGRLHAGGPRQFF
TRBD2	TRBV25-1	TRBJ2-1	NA	TGTGCCAGCAGTGAAGGGACTAGCGCCGGCAATGAGCAGTTCTTC	CASSEGTSAGNEQFF
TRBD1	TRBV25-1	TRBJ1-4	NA	TGTGCCAGCAGTGATGCCCGAGGACAGGGGGAAGGTGAAAAACTGTTTTTT	CASSDARGQGEGEKLFF
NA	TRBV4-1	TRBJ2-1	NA	TGCGCCAGCAGCTTACAGGAGGGGGAGCAGTTCTTC	CASSLQEGEQFF
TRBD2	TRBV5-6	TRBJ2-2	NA	TGTGCCAGCAGCTTTTCCTTTGGGCTAGCGGGATCCGGGGAGCTGTTTTTT	CASSFSFGLAGSGELFF
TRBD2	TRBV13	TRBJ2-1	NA	TGTGCCAGCAGCTCGCACCCGGGACTAGCGGACAATGAGCAGTTCTTC	CASSSHPGLADNEQFF
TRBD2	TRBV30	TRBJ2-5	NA	TGTGCCTGGAGTGTAATCGTGGCTAGCGGGCAGTACCAAGAGACCCAGTACTTC	CAWSVIVASGQYQETQYF
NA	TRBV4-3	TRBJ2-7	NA	TGCGCCAGCAGCCAAGATATGCGCAGAAGCGGCGAGCAGTACTTC	CASSQDMRRSGEQYF
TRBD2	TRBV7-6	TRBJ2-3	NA	TGTGCCAGCAGCTTAATTTGCCTAGCGGGAGGGACAGATACGCAGTATTTT	CASSLICLAGGTDTQYF
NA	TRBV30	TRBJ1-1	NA	TGTGCACGTAAGGGGGAGGGCACTGAAGCTTTCTTT	CARKGEGTEAFF
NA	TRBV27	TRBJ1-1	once	TGTGCCAGCAGCCCCGGGAACCCGAACACTGAAGCTTTCTTT	CASSPGNPNTEAFF
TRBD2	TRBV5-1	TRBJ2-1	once	TGCGCCAGCAGCTTGGGGTTAGCGGGAGGGTTACGCCACGACTACAATGAGCAGTTCTTC	CASSLGLAGGLRHDYNEQFF
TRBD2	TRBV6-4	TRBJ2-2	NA	TGTGCCAGCAGTGACTCGACCGGGGGGACCGGGGAGCTGTTTTTT	CASSDSTGGTGELFF
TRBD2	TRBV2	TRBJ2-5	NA	TGTGCCAGGGGCACGGGGCTAGCGGGACGGCAAGAGACCCAGTACTTC	CARGTGLAGRQETQYF
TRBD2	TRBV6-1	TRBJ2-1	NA	TGTGCCAGCACCCGGACTAGCGCCTACAATGAGCAGTTCTTC	CASTRTSAYNEQFF
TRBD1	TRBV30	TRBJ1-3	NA	TGTGCCTGGACCCAGGGGGCCCCTGGAAACACCATATATTTT	CAWTQGAPGNTIYF
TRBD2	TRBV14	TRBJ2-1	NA	TGTGCCAGCAGCCAAGCCCAACGGGGACTAGAGGGATACAATGAGCAGTTCTTC	CASSQAQRGLEGYNEQFF
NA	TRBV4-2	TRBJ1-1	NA	TGTGCCAGCAGCCACCCACAGGCGTTGAACACTGAAGCTTTCTTT	CASSHPQALNTEAFF
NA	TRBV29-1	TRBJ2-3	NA	TGCAGCGTCGCCCCCAGAAGCGGACCCGCAGATACGCAGTATTTT	CSVAPRSGPADTQYF
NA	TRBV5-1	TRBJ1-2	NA	TGCGCCAGCTCACTTAACTCGCGGCGAGATGGCTACACCTTC	CASSLNSRRDGYTF
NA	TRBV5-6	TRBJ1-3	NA	TGTGCCAGCAGCCAATCAGGGACTCACTCTGGAAACACCATATATTTT	CASSQSGTHSGNTIYF
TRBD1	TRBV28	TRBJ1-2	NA	TGTGCCAGCAGTTTACAACTCGGGACAGGGGGCTCCGGCTACTATGGCTACACCTTC	CASSLQLGTGGSGYYGYTF